These 18 T cell receptor beta chains were sequenced from one sample in a study of T cell repertoires in cytomegalovirus infection. TCRdb fed the reads into MiXCR, producing one record per CDR3 protein. The table records 340,000 or so distinct CDR3 sequences, 20% to 25% of them present only once. These receptors lack a known antigen. The specimen comprised cultured PBMCs, sampled from culture after CMV antigen stimulation. These receptors originate from a human donor in good health (CMV status not recorded). Some clones in this sample may be carry-over from other donors' samples.

The chain joins TRBV7-2 to TRBJ2-5; 10 nucleotides match TRBD1. With 4 bases clipped from V and 3 bases from J, the junction kept 2 bases outside the gene matches. The V gene's germline CDR1 is SGHTA and CDR2 FQGNSA. The CDR3 runs to 14 residues. The CDR3, as DNA: TGTGCCAGCAGCTGGGGGACAGGGGAAGAGACCCAGTACTTC. This translates into CASSWGTGEETQYF.

This clonotype was found a few times. The rearrangement joins TRBV19 to TRBJ2-1; the match to TRBD2 covers 10 bases. V shed 5 bases and J 6 bases; nucleotides not matched to a gene: 10. The germline gives CDR1 LNHDA, CDR2 SQIVND (reference sequence). The CDR3 totals 16 residues. The CDR3 DNA is TGTGCCAGTAGTCCCGCGGCTAGCGGGAGAGGCAATGAGCAGTTCTTC. Amino acid sequence: CASSPAASGRGNEQFF.

The chain joins TRBV29-1 to TRBJ2-7; D may be TRBD1 or TRBD2 (5 bases each). The V gene's germline CDR1 is SQVTM and CDR2 ANQGSEA. V was pared by 2 bases and J by 10 bases, with 36 bases between. There are 19 residues in the CDR3. CDR3 nucleotides: TGCAGCGTTGAATTAAGTAAGGGGTGGGGTAGACTACGAGGTAGGACTCAGTACTTC. Translation gives CSVELSKGWGRLRGRTQYF.

The rearrangement uses TRBV6-1 and TRBJ2-7, with TRBD2 matching 12 bases. J was trimmed by 2 bases and V by 8 bases; bases with no gene match: 4. Germline loops: CDR1 MNHNS, CDR2 SASEGT. The CDR3 runs 14 residues. CDR3 in amino acids: CASQASGRAYEQYF. The CDR3 DNA reads TGTGCCAGCCAAGCTAGCGGGAGGGCCTACGAGCAGTACTTC.

In its sample, this clonotype was seen a few times. The chain couples TRBV6-2 or TRBV6-3 to TRBJ1-6; 11 bases line up with TRBD1. Looked up from germline, CDR1 is MNHEY and CDR2 is SVGEGT. This CDR3 has 16 residues. V shed 1 base and J 7 bases; nucleotides not matched to a gene: 3. CDR3 sequence (DNA): TGTGCCAGCAGTTACTGGGGACAGGGGGAGAATTCACCCCTCCACTTT. Its protein is CASSYWGQGENSPLHF.

Many counts were recorded for this clonotype. V gene TRBV7-2 combines with J gene TRBJ1-1; D is undetermined. This CDR3 is 15 amino acids long. CDR1 is SGHTA and CDR2 is FQGNSA in the germline V gene. The V and J ends lost 0 bases and 2 bases respectively, with 10 bases between them. CDR3 protein: CASSLAWQTNTEAFF. The CDR3 region has the DNA TGTGCCAGCAGCTTAGCGTGGCAGACCAACACTGAAGCTTTCTTT.

The sample holds a few counts of this clonotype. The chain is built from TRBV24-1 and TRBJ2-3; tentatively, D is TRBD2 (5 bases). Germline CDR1 reads KGHDR; CDR2 reads SFDVKD. Trimming pared 5 bases from V and 1 base from J, leaving 21 bases between. CDR3 length equals 18 residues. The CDR3: CATSAPREDPRGTDTQYF. The CDR3 DNA reads as TGTGCCACCAGTGCCCCACGTGAAGACCCGAGGGGCACAGATACGCAGTATTTT.

This clonotype was counted only a few times. The chain uses TRBV19 and TRBJ1-5; 9 nucleotides align to TRBD1. This CDR3 comprises 15 residues. After removal of 4 bases from V and 3 bases from J, the junction contained 4 bases not matched to a gene. Germline V CDR1 and CDR2: LNHDA, SQIVND (reference sequence). CDR3 DNA sequence: TGTGCCAGTAGTACGACAGGGGGATTCAATCAGCCCCAGCATTTT. This codes for CASSTTGGFNQPQHF.

V usage is TRBV4-1 and J usage is TRBJ2-1; 12 bases are shared with TRBD2. CDR3 length: 16 residues. V shed 3 bases and J 5 bases; nucleotides not matched to a gene: 5. Looked up from germline, CDR1 is MGHRA and CDR2 is YSYEKL. The CDR3 region has the DNA TGCGCCAGCAGCCAGACTAGCGGGAGTTATAACAATGAGCAGTTCTTC. This encodes CASSQTSGSYNNEQFF.

Note on this clonotype: This may be a read error, as it is one base from a much larger clone. The chain carries TRBV6-1 and TRBJ2-5, with D perhaps assigned TRBD1 or TRBD2 (6 bases each). Trimming took 4 bases from V and 5 from J, leaving 17 bases between them. Germline CDR1 MNHNS, CDR2 SASEGT. The CDR3 length is 15 residues. CDR3 sequence: CASSASQGGLETQYF. CDR3 in DNA: TGTGCCAGCAGTGCATCACAGGGAGGTTTGGAGACCCAGTACTTC.

The V and J genes are TRBV6-2 or TRBV6-3 and TRBJ2-7, with 10 bases lining up with TRBD2. This CDR3 is built from 15 residues. The V gene's germline CDR1 is MNHEY and CDR2 SVGEGT. V gave up 6 bases and J gave up 2 bases; unmatched junction bases: 7. CDR3 amino acids: CASSPGLAKTYEQYV. The DNA of the CDR3 is TGTGCCAGCAGCCCGGGACTAGCGAAAACCTACGAGCAGTACGTC.

This clonotype was observed a handful of times. The junction departs from the called germline gene at one end, perhaps through a read error. The chain couples TRBV18 to TRBJ2-4; TRBD2 agrees at 8 bases. CDR1 is KGHSH and CDR2 is LQKENI in the germline V gene. This CDR3 is built from 15 residues. The CDR3 sequence is CASSPVVVREGLPGF. DNA of the CDR3: TGTGCCAGCTCACCCGTAGTCGTCCGGGAGGGCCTACCGGGCTTC. Variable domain in full (rest from reference TRBV18 and TRBJ2-4): NAGVMQNPRHLVRRRGQEARLRCSPMKGHSHVYWYRQLPEEGLKFMVYLQKENIIDESGMPKERFSAEFPKEGPSILRIQQVVRGDSAAYFCASSPVVVREGLPGFGAGTRLSVL.

This clonotype was seen at least ten times. The V gene is TRBV7-2, the J gene TRBJ1-5; maybe TRBD1 (5 bases). Germline loops: CDR1 SGHTA, CDR2 FQGNSA. This CDR3 region has 15 residues. V lost 5 bases to trimming and J lost 2 bases, with 13 bases between them. The DNA for the CDR3 is TGTGCCAGCAGCCCCCGGTGGGGGGGCAATCAGCCCCAGCATTTT. Translation gives CASSPRWGGNQPQHF.

This clonotype appeared many times. The chain has TRBV4-2 and TRBJ1-1; the D is unclear. The germline CDR1 and CDR2 sequences are LGHNA and YNFKEQ. The CDR3 consists of 13 residues. V was trimmed by 1 base and J by 4 bases, leaving 7 bases between them. The DNA for the CDR3 is TGTGCCAGCAGCCAAGTCGGAATCACTGAAGCTTTCTTT. This codes for CASSQVGITEAFF.

There are many counts of this clonotype. V usage is TRBV7-8 and J usage is TRBJ2-6; D remains unclear. The CDR3 sequence is 17 residues long. Germline V gene lookup returns CDR1 SGHVS and CDR2 FQNEAQ. The ends were cut back, 2 bases at V and 0 bases at J, with 11 bases in the middle. CDR3 DNA: TGTGCCAGCAGCTTATTGGGAAGGAGCTCTGGGGCCAACGTCCTGACTTTC. The encoded protein is CASSLLGRSSGANVLTF.

The rearrangement uses TRBV19 and TRBJ1-2; 9 positions agree with TRBD1. The CDR3 is made up of 14 amino acids. The trim removed 3 bases at V and 8 bases at J, leaving 7 bases unmatched. CDR1 and CDR2 from the germline V gene are LNHDA and SQIVND (reference sequence). This CDR3 reads CASSIGTGYDGYTF. The CDR3 nucleotides read TGTGCCAGTAGTATCGGGACAGGGTATGACGGCTACACCTTC.

This clonotype was observed a few times. The V gene is TRBV12-3 or TRBV12-4, the J gene TRBJ2-1, with TRBD1 matching over 7 bases. This CDR3 is 12 amino acids long. V shed 6 bases and J 15 bases; nucleotides not matched to a gene: 11. The CDR3 protein is CASSYVRQGAFF. The CDR3 nucleotides read TGTGCCAGCAGCTACGTCCGACAGGGAGCGTTCTTC.

The J gene is TRBJ1-1, the V gene TRBV7-9; D possibly corresponds to TRBD1 (5 bases). The CDR3 extends over 15 amino acids. The germline gives CDR1 SEHNR, CDR2 FQNEAQ (reference sequence). The V and J ends lost 3 bases and 5 bases respectively, with 16 bases between them. This CDR3 reads CASSLLDSIGTEAFF. CDR3 nucleotide sequence: TGTGCCAGCAGCTTGCTTGACAGTATCGGGACTGAAGCTTTCTTT.